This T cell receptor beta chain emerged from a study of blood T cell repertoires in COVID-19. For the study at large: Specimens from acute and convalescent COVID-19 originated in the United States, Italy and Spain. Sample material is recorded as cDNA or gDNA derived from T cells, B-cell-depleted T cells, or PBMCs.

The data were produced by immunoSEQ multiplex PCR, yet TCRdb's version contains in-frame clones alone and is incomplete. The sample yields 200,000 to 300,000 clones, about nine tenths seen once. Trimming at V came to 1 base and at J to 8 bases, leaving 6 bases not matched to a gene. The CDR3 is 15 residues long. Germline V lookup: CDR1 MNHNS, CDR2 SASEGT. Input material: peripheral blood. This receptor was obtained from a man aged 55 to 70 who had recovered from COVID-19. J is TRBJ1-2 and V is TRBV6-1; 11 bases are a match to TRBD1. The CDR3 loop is CASSEDGQGAWGYTF. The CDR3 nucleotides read TGTGCCAGCAGTGAAGACGGACAGGGGGCGTGGGGCTACACCTTC.